What follows are 23 T cell receptor beta chains derived from one specimen sequenced in a study of identical twins. TCRdb itself ran the 5' RACE reads through MiXCR, one entry per CDR3 protein. The sample includes 750,000 to 950,000 distinct CDR3 sequences, 9% to 15% of them seen just once. In addition, the sample was reused for a study of yellow fever vaccine responses in identical twins.

The source material was PBMCs. Every receptor here comes from a woman in her late teens or twenties in good health.

This clonotype is a singleton in its sample. V and J are TRBV7-7 and TRBJ2-5, with a possible D match to TRBD1 (5 bases). This CDR3 region has 16 residues. The germline V gene encodes CDR1 SSHAT and CDR2 FNYEAQ (reference sequence). Trimming took 0 bases from V and 10 from J, leaving 21 bases between them. This CDR3 reads CASSLAQGMGPGGQYF. The CDR3 coding sequence is TGTGCCAGCAGCTTAGCGCAAGGGATGGGGCCAGGTGGCCAGTACTTC.

The V and J genes are TRBV4-1 and TRBJ1-6; no definite D call. The ends were cut back, 3 bases at V and 8 bases at J, with 8 bases in the middle. The CDR3 runs 13 residues. The germline V gene encodes CDR1 MGHRA and CDR2 YSYEKL. CDR3 bases: TGCGCCAGCAGCCAGGGGATGGATTCACCCCTCCACTTT. The encoded protein is CASSQGMDSPLHF.

The table lists this clonotype with a few counts. The chain carries TRBV24-1 and TRBJ1-2; D ambiguous. V shed 0 bases and J shed 7 bases, with 8 bases lying between them. Germline V gene lookup returns CDR1 KGHDR and CDR2 SFDVKD. This CDR3 is 13 amino acids long. The CDR3 DNA sequence: TGTGCCACCAGTGATTTGGTGGGTTCTGGCTACACCTTC. It encodes CATSDLVGSGYTF.

This clonotype was detected only a few times. This chain joins TRBV7-2 and TRBJ2-3, with D maybe TRBD2 (7 bases). The CDR3 totals 15 residues. Trimming removed 10 bases at V and 3 bases at J, with 20 bases between. CDR1 and CDR2 (germline): SGHTA, FQGNSA. CDR3 sequence reads: CATVRGGLPTDTQYF. The CDR3 nucleotides read TGTGCCACCGTCCGAGGGGGACTACCAACAGATACGCAGTATTTT.

Many counts were recorded for this clonotype. This chain connects TRBV19 to TRBJ2-7; TRBD1 is a possible D gene (6 bases). Germline V gene data show CDR1 as LNHDA and CDR2 as SQIVND (reference sequence). CDR3 length: 13 residues. With 6 bases removed from V and 3 bases from J, the gap between germline ends came to 12 bases. CDR3 protein: CASSRDTNYEQYF. For the CDR3, the DNA is TGTGCCAGTAGCCGGGACACGAACTACGAGCAGTACTTC.

This clonotype was found a few times. This rearrangement joins TRBV3-1 to TRBJ1-2; 8 nucleotides agree with TRBD1. The CDR3 runs 14 residues. Germline CDR1 is LGHDT and CDR2 is YNNKEL (reference sequence). After removal of 1 base from V and 3 bases from J, the junction contained 1 base not matched to a gene. CDR3 DNA sequence: TGTGCCAGCAGCCAAGCGGGACAGGACTATGGCTACACCTTC. This codes for CASSQAGQDYGYTF.

This clonotype was seen a few times. The chain carries TRBV29-1 and TRBJ2-4; possible D gene TRBD1, 7 bases. Trimming took 0 bases from V and 0 from J, leaving 15 bases between them. The CDR3 runs to 17 residues. The germline CDR1 and CDR2 sequences are SQVTM and ANQGSEA. The CDR3 protein is CSVEDRGTALAKNIQYF. DNA of the CDR3: TGCAGCGTTGAAGATCGCGGGACAGCGCTAGCCAAAAACATTCAGTACTTC.

This chain connects TRBV7-2 to TRBJ2-2, with 9 positions matching TRBD2. The germline V gene has CDR1 SGHTA and CDR2 FQGNSA. The CDR3 is made up of 17 amino acids. Trimming cost V 5 bases and J 7 bases; bases outside gene matches: 14. CDR3 in amino acids: CASSSQAGGASYGELFF. CDR3 coding DNA: TGTGCCAGCAGCAGCCAGGCGGGGGGGGCCTCCTACGGGGAGCTGTTTTTT. Based on the CDR3 plus reference TRBV7-2 and TRBJ2-2, the full variable domain is GAGVSQSPSNKVTEKGKDVELRCDPISGHTALYWYRQSLGQGLEFLIYFQGNSAPDKSGLPSDRFSAERTGGSVSTLTIQRTQQEDSAVYLCASSSQAGGASYGELFFGEGSRLTVL.

In this sample, this clonotype turned up many times. The chain employs TRBV5-1 and TRBJ2-3, with 9 bases identical to TRBD2. The CDR3 runs 16 residues. V was pared by 4 bases and J by 5 bases, with 11 bases of the junction left unmatched. Germline-derived CDR1 and CDR2 are SGHRS and YFSETQ. DNA for the CDR3: TGCGCCAGCAGCCCTGGTGGGACTAGCTGGGTAGATACGCAGTATTTT. It translates to CASSPGGTSWVDTQYF.

This clonotype was counted many times. The chain uses TRBV12-3 or TRBV12-4 and TRBJ2-5, with D perhaps TRBD1 (5 bases). The V gene lost 6 bases and the J gene lost 4 bases, with 15 bases spanning the gap. The CDR3 is made up of 14 amino acids. The DNA of the CDR3 is TGTGCCAGCAGCCAGGGCCCGGCGGCAGAGACCCAGTACTTC. Protein product: CASSQGPAAETQYF.

The chain links TRBV15 to TRBJ2-1; D remains unclear. V was trimmed by 0 bases and J by 7 bases, leaving 10 bases between them. Germline V gene sequence: CDR1 LNHNV, CDR2 YYDKDF (reference sequence). CDR3 size: 14 residues. The CDR3 DNA is TGTGCCACCAGCAGAGATATAGGCGGTAATGAGCAGTTCTTC. Translated: CATSRDIGGNEQFF.

The V gene is TRBV7-6, the J gene TRBJ2-3; 7 nucleotides agree with TRBD1. Germline trimming cut 5 bases from V and 1 base from J; bases unmatched to any gene: 3. The CDR3 extends over 14 amino acids. Germline V gene lookup returns CDR1 SGHVS and CDR2 FNYEAQ. The CDR3 DNA sequence: TGTGCCAGCAGCGGTGACAGGGGCACAGATACGCAGTATTTT. This codes for CASSGDRGTDTQYF.

This clonotype was detected a few times. The gene calls are TRBV5-1 and TRBJ2-4; D may be TRBD2 (6 bases). The length of the CDR3 is 14 residues. Germline lookup yields CDR1 SGHRS and CDR2 YFSETQ. V lost 2 bases and J lost 10, with 16 bases in between. This CDR3 is CASSLDPTTRIQYF. DNA for the CDR3: TGCGCCAGCAGCTTAGACCCGACGACTAGGATTCAGTACTTC.

J is TRBJ2-7 and V is TRBV5-1, with 7 bases fitting TRBD2. Germline values: CDR1 SGHRS, CDR2 YFSETQ. J lost 0 bases, V lost 0 bases, and 12 bases had no gene match. This CDR3 is built from 18 residues. The CDR3 protein is CASSLVGKAGTSSYEQYF. DNA for the CDR3: TGCGCCAGCAGCTTGGTGGGGAAAGCGGGAACCAGCTCCTACGAGCAGTACTTC. Full variable domain (missing parts from reference TRBV5-1 and TRBJ2-7): KAGVTQTPRYLIKTRGQQVTLSCSPISGHRSVSWYQQTPGQGLQFLFEYFSETQRNKGNFPGRFSGRQFSNSRSEMNVSTLELGDSALYLCASSLVGKAGTSSYEQYFGPGTRLTVT.

The chain couples TRBV6-1 to TRBJ2-2; TRBD2 matches at 8 bases. The CDR3 loop spans 13 amino acids. After removal of 6 bases from V and 7 bases from J, the junction contained 4 bases not matched to a gene. CDR1 is MNHNS and CDR2 is SASEGT in the germline V gene. The CDR3 DNA sequence: TGTGCCAGCAGCCACGGGGGGGGCGGGGAGCTGTTTTTT. As protein: CASSHGGGGELFF.

The chain uses TRBV20-1 and TRBJ2-5; possible D gene TRBD1, 6 bases. CDR3 length equals 17 residues. Between the trimmed V and J ends, which lost 2 bases and 5 bases, there was a span of 24 bases. Germline V gives CDR1 DFQATT, CDR2 SNEGSKA (reference sequence). CDR3 DNA: TGCAGTGCTAGAAACTCCGACGGGGAAGGGGGTTTGGAGACCCAGTACTTC. Translated: CSARNSDGEGGLETQYF.

This chain links TRBV5-1 with TRBJ2-7; 9 bases line up with TRBD2. Germline loops: CDR1 SGHRS, CDR2 YFSETQ. With 4 bases clipped from V and 13 bases from J, the junction kept 18 bases outside the gene matches. CDR3 size: 15 residues. The CDR3 DNA sequence: TGCGCCAGCAGCCAGGATGGCGGGAGGGCCGGGGTGAAATACTTC. This codes for CASSQDGGRAGVKYF. Using reference TRBV5-1 and TRBJ2-7 for the parts outside the CDR3, the full variable domain is KAGVTQTPRYLIKTRGQQVTLSCSPISGHRSVSWYQQTPGQGLQFLFEYFSETQRNKGNFPGRFSGRQFSNSRSEMNVSTLELGDSALYLCASSQDGGRAGVKYFGPGTRLTVT.

This clonotype has a handful of counts. The J gene is TRBJ2-2, the V gene TRBV10-3, with D possibly being TRBD2 (6 bases). The CDR3 sequence is 15 residues long. Between the trimmed V and J ends, which lost 3 bases and 4 bases, there was a span of 12 bases. Germline V lookup: CDR1 ENHRY, CDR2 SYGVKD. The DNA of the CDR3 is TGTGCCATCAGTGAAGCCAGGGACTTCACCGGGGAGCTGTTTTTT. It specifies CAISEARDFTGELFF.

J is TRBJ1-2 and V is TRBV5-1; D unclear. V was pared by 0 bases and J by 5 bases, with 14 bases between. The CDR3 has 15 amino acids. Germline V lookup: CDR1 SGHRS, CDR2 YFSETQ. The CDR3 bases are TGCGCCAGCAGCTTGGATCGTAACAATAGATATGGCTACACCTTC. Its protein is CASSLDRNNRYGYTF.

The chain recombines TRBV7-6 with TRBJ1-2; possible D gene TRBD1, 6 bases. The germline CDR1 and CDR2 sequences are SGHVS and FNYEAQ. The germline V and J ends were trimmed by 1 base and 6 bases, with 12 bases remaining between them. This CDR3 is 14 amino acids long. CDR3: CASSLVAGEDGYTF. CDR3 sequence (DNA): TGTGCCAGCAGCTTAGTCGCAGGGGAGGATGGCTACACCTTC.

Of note for this clonotype: One junction end disagrees with the germline gene, perhaps due to a read error. The CDR3 is CTSSGAHLISGDTQYF. CDR3 DNA sequence: TGCACCAGCAGCGGGGCGCATTTAATCAGTGGAGATACGCAGTATTTT. The chain combines TRBV5-1 with TRBJ2-3; 7 nucleotides agree with TRBD2. The CDR3 length is 16 residues. Germline V gene lookup returns CDR1 SGHRS and CDR2 YFSETQ.

On this clonotype: A read error may account for a junction end that differs from germline. This chain connects TRBV29-1 to TRBJ2-3; D possibly corresponds to TRBD1 (7 bases). The CDR3 consists of 17 residues. Looked up from germline, CDR1 is SQVTM and CDR2 is ANQGSEA. The CDR3 DNA reads as TGCAGCGTTGAACCCAGCAGGAGGGTAGGCGGGACAGATGCGCAGTATTTT. Translating gives CSVEPSRRVGGTDAQYF.

The rearrangement links TRBV15 to TRBJ1-2; a possible D gene is TRBD1 (5 bases). Germline assignment: CDR1 LNHNV and CDR2 YYDKDF (reference sequence). The CDR3 covers 14 residues. Trimming cost V 5 bases and J 4 bases, with 14 bases left between them. CDR3 in DNA: TGTGCCACCAGCCGGGACGGTGGAGGCTATGGCTACACCTTC. It translates to CATSRDGGGYGYTF. Filled out from reference TRBV15 and TRBJ1-2, the complete variable domain reads DAMVIQNPRYQVTQFGKPVTLSCSQTLNHNVMYWYQQKSSQAPKLLFHYYDKDFNNEADTPDNFQSRRPNTSFCFLDIRSPGLGDTAMYLCATSRDGGGYGYTFGSGTRLTVV.